These T cell receptor beta chains were read from a single sample in a study of shared clonotypes between healthy human individuals. Data came from immunoSEQ multiplex PCR; TCRdb stores just in-frame clones and leaves some out. Of just over 2,000,000 clones detected, approximately 95% appear once; the ten largest clones hold about 1.1%. Source material: naive CD8+ T cells sorted from blood. These receptors originate from a man in his late teens or twenties in good health. Each CDR3 is given with its conserved first and last residue. Fields, in order: J gene, clone size, V gene, D gene, CDR3 DNA, CDR3 protein. The D gene is left open where the match is weak. Only some rows state a clone size, as once, few, many or a class for expanded clones.

TRBJ2-7	NA	TRBV7-9	NA	TGTGCCAGCAGCTTTTCGGCCGATATAGGACAGTACTTC	CASSFSADIGQYF
TRBJ2-5	NA	TRBV5-6	TRBD2	TGTGCCAGCACCAGACTAGCGGGGGGGCGGGAGACCCAGTACTTC	CASTRLAGGRETQYF
TRBJ2-7	NA	TRBV30	NA	TGTGCCTGGACTAGCGCTTACGAGCAGTACTTC	CAWTSAYEQYF
TRBJ1-1	once	TRBV5-1	NA	TGCGCCAGCAGCTCTAACCCAAACACTGAAGCTTTCTTT	CASSSNPNTEAFF
TRBJ1-1	NA	TRBV19	NA	TGTGCCAGTAGCGCCCGGGAGGGGCTGGACTTCACTGAAGCTTTCTTT	CASSAREGLDFTEAFF
TRBJ2-5	NA	TRBV27	NA	TGTGCCAGCAGTTTCGATAGCGAGGAGACCCAGTACTTC	CASSFDSEETQYF
TRBJ2-6	NA	TRBV30	NA	TGTGCCTGGAGTCTCGGCTCTGGGGCCAACGTCCTGACTTTC	CAWSLGSGANVLTF
TRBJ2-2	NA	TRBV6-1	NA	TGTGCCAGCAGCTTAGGGACGGCGAACACCGGGGAGCTGTTTTTT	CASSLGTANTGELFF
TRBJ2-7	NA	TRBV7-9	TRBD1	TGTGCCAGCAGCTTATTTGGACAGGGGGGCGACGAGCAGTACTTC	CASSLFGQGGDEQYF
TRBJ2-1	NA	TRBV29-1	TRBD2	TGCAGCGTAATCCCCCCCTGGACTAGCGGGGGACTCAGCTCCTACAATGAGCAGTTCTTC	CSVIPPWTSGGLSSYNEQFF
TRBJ2-7	NA	TRBV11-2	NA	TGTGCCAGCAGCTTTGTCGACACCCAAGGCGGCGAGCAGTACTTC	CASSFVDTQGGEQYF
TRBJ2-5	NA	TRBV10-2	TRBD1	TGCGCCACCCGAGGACAGGGGTGGGAGACCCAGTACTTC	CATRGQGWETQYF
TRBJ2-5	NA	TRBV6-1	NA	TGTGCCAGCAGTGAATCCACAGGGAGTGGGGAGACCCAGTACTTC	CASSESTGSGETQYF
TRBJ2-7	NA	TRBV4-3	NA	TGCGCCAGCAGCCAAGGGACCTCAGGGGCTTACGAGCAGTACTTC	CASSQGTSGAYEQYF
TRBJ2-1	NA	TRBV27	NA	TGTGCCAGCAGTTTAGTGGGCCAGCCCAATGAGCAGTTCTTC	CASSLVGQPNEQFF
TRBJ1-2	NA	TRBV6-1	TRBD1	TGTGCCAGCAGTGAAGGGGGCAGGGGGTATTTAGGTGGCTACACCTTC	CASSEGGRGYLGGYTF
TRBJ1-1	NA	TRBV9	NA	TGTGCCAGCAGCGTAGCGGCAGGTTTGAACACTGAAGCTTTCTTT	CASSVAAGLNTEAFF
TRBJ2-7	NA	TRBV5-6	NA	TGTGCCAGCAGCTGGGGGCAGTTGCTCGACGAGCAGTACTTC	CASSWGQLLDEQYF
TRBJ2-1	NA	TRBV7-2	NA	TGTGCCAGCAGCTTAGTGCGAAGTAATGAGCAGTTCTTC	CASSLVRSNEQFF
TRBJ1-1	once	TRBV4-1	NA	TGCGCCAGCAGCCAAATAACGGTTAACACTGAAGCTTTCTTT	CASSQITVNTEAFF
TRBJ1-6	NA	TRBV2	NA	TGTGCCAGCAGTGAAAGGCGGAATAATTCACCCCTCCACTTT	CASSERRNNSPLHF
TRBJ1-2	NA	TRBV15	NA	TGTGCCACCAGCGCTGGGGGAGGTGGCTACACCTTC	CATSAGGGGYTF